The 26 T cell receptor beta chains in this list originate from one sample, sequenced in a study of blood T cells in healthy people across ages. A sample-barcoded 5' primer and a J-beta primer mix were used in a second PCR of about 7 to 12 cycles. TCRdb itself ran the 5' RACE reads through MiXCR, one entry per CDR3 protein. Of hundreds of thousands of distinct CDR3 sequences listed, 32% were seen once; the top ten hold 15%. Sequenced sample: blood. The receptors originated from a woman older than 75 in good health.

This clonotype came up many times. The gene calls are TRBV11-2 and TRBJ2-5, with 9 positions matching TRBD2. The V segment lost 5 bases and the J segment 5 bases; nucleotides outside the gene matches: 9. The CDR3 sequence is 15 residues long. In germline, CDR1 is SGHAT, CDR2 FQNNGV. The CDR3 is CASSPWGGGAETQYF. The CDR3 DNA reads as TGTGCCAGCAGCCCATGGGGCGGGGGGGCTGAGACCCAGTACTTC.

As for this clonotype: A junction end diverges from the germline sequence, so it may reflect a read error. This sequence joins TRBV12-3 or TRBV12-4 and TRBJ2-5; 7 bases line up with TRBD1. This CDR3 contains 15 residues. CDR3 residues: CASSPMTGSRETLYF. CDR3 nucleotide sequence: TGTGCCAGCAGTCCGATGACAGGGAGTAGAGAGACCCTGTACTTC.

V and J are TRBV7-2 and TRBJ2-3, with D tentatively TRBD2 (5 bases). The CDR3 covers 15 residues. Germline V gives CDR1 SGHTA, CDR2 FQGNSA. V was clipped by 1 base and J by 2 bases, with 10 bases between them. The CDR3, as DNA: TGTGCCAGCAGCTTAGATCCGGGGTCCACAGATACGCAGTATTTT. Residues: CASSLDPGSTDTQYF.

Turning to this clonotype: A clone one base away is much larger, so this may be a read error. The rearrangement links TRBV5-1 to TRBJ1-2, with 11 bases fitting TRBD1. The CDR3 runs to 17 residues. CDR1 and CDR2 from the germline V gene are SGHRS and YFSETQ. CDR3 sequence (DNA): TGCGCCAGCAGCTTGGAAGGGACAGGGGGAACTAACTATGGCTGCACCTTC. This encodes CASSLEGTGGTNYGCTF.

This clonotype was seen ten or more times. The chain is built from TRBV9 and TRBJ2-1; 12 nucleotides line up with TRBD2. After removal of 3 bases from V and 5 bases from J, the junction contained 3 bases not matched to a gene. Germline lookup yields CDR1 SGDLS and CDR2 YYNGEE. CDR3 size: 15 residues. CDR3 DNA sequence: TGTGCCAGCAGCGAACTAGCGGGGGGTAACAATGAGCAGTTCTTC. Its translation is CASSELAGGNNEQFF. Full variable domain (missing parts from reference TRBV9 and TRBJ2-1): DSGVTQTPKHLITATGQRVTLRCSPRSGDLSVYWYQQSLDQGLQFLIQYYNGEERAKGNILERFSAQQFPDLHSELNLSSLELGDSALYFCASSELAGGNNEQFFGPGTRLTVL.

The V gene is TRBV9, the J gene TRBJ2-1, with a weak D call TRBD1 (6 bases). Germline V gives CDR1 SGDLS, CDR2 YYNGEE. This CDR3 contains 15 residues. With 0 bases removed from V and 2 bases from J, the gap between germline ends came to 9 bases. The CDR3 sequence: CASSVGQVTYNEQFF. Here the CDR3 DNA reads TGTGCCAGCAGCGTAGGACAGGTAACCTACAATGAGCAGTTCTTC.

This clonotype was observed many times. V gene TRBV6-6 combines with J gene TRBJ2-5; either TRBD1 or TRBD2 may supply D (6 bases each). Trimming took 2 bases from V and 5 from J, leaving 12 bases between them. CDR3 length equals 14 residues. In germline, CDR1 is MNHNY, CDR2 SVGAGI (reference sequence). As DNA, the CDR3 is TGTGCCAGCAGTTACCCCGGGGGCGCGGAGACCCAGTACTTC. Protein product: CASSYPGGAETQYF.

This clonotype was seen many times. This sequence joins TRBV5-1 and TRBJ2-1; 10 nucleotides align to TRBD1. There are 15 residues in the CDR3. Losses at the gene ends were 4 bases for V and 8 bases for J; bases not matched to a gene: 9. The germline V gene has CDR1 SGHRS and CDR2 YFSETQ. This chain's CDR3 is CASSAGTGVVDEQFF. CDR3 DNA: TGCGCCAGCAGCGCCGGGACAGGGGTCGTTGATGAGCAGTTCTTC.

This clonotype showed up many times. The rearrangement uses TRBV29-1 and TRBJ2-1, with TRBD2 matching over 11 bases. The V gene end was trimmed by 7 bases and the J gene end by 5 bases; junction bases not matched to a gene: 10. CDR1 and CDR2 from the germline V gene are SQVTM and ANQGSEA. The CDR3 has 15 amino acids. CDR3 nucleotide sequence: TGCAGCGAAATTACTAGCGGGGGACTAAACAATGAGCAGTTCTTC. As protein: CSEITSGGLNNEQFF.

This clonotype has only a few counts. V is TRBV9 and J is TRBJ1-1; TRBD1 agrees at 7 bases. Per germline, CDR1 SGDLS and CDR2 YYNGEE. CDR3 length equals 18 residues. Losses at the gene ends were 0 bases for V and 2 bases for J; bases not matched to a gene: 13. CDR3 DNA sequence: TGTGCCAGCAGCGTAGCGATCGGGACAGATCCTTTCAACACTGAAGCTTTCTTT. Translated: CASSVAIGTDPFNTEAFF.

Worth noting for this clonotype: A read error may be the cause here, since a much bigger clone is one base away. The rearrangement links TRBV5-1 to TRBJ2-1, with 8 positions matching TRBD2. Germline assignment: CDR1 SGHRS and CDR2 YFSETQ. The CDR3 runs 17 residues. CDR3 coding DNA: TGCACCAGCAGCGGAGGGTTACTAGCGGCGAAAGTCAATGAGCAGTTCTTC. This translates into CTSSGGLLAAKVNEQFF.

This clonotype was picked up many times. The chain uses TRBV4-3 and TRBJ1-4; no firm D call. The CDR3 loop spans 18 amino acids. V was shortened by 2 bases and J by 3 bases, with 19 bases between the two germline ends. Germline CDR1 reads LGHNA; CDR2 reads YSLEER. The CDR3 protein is CASSQRAVGLVANEKLFF. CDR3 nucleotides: TGCGCCAGCAGCCAAAGGGCGGTAGGCCTCGTGGCTAATGAAAAACTGTTTTTT.

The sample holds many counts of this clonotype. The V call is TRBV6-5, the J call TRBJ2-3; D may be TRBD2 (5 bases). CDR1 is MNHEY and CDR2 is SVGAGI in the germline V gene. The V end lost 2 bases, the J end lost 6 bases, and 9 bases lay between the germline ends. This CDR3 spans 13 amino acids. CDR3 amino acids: CASSYGGVDTQYF. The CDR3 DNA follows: TGTGCCAGCAGTTACGGAGGCGTGGATACGCAGTATTTT.

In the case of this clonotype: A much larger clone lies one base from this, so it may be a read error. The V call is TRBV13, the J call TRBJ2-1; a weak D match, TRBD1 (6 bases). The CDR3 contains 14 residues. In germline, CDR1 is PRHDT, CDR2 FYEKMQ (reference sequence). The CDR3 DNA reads TGTGCCTGCAGCTTGCAGGGGATTTACAATGAGCAGTTCTTC. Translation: CACSLQGIYNEQFF.

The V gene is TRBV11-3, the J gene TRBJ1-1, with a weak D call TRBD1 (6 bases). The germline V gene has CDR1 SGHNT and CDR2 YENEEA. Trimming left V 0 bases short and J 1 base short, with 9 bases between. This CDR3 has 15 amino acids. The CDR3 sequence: CASSLDLTGNTEAFF. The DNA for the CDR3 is TGTGCCAGCAGCTTAGATCTGACAGGGAACACTGAAGCTTTCTTT.

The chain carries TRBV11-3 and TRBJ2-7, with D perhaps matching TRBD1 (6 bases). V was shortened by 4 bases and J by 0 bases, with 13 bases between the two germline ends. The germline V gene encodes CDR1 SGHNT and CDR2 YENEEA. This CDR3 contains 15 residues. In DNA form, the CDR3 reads TGTGCCAGCAGCTCGGGGACACAAAGCTCCTACGAGCAGTACTTC. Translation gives CASSSGTQSSYEQYF.

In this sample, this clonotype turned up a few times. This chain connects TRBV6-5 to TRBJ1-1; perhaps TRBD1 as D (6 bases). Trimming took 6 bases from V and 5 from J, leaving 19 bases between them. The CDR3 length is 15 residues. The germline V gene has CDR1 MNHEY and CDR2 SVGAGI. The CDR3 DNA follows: TGTGCCAGCAGACCACCCGGGGGGCTCCGTACTGAAGCTTTCTTT. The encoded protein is CASRPPGGLRTEAFF.

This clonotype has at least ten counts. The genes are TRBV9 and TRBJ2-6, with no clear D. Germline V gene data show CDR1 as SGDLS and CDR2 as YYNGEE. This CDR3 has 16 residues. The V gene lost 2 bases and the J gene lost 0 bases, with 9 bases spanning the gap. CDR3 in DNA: TGTGCCAGCAGCGTTATGACGAGCTCTGGGGCCAACGTCCTGACTTTC. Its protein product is CASSVMTSSGANVLTF.

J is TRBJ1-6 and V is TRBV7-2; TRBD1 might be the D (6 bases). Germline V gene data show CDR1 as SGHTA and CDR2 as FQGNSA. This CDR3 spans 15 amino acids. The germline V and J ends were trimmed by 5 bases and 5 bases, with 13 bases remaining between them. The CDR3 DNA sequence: TGTGCCAGCAGCCTGAGCGGACAGCATAATTCACCCCTCCACTTT. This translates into CASSLSGQHNSPLHF.

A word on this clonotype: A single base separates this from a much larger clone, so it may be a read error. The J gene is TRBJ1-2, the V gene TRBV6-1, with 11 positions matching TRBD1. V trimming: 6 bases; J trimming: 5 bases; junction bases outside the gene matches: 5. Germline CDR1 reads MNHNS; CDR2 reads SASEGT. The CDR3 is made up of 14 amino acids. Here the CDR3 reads CASRDGTGGYGYTF. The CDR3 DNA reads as TGTGCCAGCAGGGATGGGACAGGGGGATATGGCTACACCTTC.

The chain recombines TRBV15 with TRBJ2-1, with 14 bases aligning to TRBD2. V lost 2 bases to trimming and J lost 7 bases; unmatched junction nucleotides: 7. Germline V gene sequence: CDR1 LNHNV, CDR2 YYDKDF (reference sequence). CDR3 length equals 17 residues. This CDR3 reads CATSRLPGLAGVNEQFF. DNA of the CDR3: TGTGCCACCAGCAGACTTCCGGGACTAGCGGGAGTTAATGAGCAGTTCTTC. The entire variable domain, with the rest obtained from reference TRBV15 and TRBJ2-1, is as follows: DAMVIQNPRYQVTQFGKPVTLSCSQTLNHNVMYWYQQKSSQAPKLLFHYYDKDFNNEADTPDNFQSRRPNTSFCFLDIRSPGLGDTAMYLCATSRLPGLAGVNEQFFGPGTRLTVL.

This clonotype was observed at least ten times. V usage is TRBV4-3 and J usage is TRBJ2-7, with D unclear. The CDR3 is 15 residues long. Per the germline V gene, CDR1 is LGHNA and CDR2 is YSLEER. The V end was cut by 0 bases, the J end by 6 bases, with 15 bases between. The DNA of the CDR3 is TGCGCCAGCAGCCAAGAGATGGGCTTTCTCGTCGAGCAGTACTTC. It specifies CASSQEMGFLVEQYF.

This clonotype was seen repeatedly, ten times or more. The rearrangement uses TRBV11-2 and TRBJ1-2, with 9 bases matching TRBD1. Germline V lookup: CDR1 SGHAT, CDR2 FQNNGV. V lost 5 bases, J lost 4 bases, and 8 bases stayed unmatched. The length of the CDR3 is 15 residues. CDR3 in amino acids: CASSPTGGRGYGYTF. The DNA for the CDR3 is TGTGCCAGCAGCCCGACAGGGGGAAGGGGCTATGGCTACACCTTC.

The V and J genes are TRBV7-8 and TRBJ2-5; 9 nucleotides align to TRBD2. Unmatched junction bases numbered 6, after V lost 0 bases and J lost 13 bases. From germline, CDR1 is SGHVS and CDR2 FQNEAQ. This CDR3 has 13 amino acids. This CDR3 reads CASSLARGGPRYF. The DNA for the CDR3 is TGTGCCAGCAGCTTAGCGCGGGGGGGCCCGCGGTACTTC.

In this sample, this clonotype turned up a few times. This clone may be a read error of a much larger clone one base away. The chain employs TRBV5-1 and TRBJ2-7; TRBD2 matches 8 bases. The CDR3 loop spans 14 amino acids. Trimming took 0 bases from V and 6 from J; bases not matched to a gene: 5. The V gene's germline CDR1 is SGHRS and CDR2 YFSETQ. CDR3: CASSLAGGGGEQYF. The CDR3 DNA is TGCGCCAGCAGCTTGGCCGGGGGGGGCGGCGAGCAGTACTTC.

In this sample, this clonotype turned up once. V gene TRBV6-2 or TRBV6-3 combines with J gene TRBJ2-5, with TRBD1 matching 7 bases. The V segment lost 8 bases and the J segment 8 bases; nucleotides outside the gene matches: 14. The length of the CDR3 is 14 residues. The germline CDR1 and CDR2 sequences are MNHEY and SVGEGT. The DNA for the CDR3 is TGTGCCAGCCGCTCGACAGGGTCAGGTGGAACCCAGTACTTC. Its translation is CASRSTGSGGTQYF.